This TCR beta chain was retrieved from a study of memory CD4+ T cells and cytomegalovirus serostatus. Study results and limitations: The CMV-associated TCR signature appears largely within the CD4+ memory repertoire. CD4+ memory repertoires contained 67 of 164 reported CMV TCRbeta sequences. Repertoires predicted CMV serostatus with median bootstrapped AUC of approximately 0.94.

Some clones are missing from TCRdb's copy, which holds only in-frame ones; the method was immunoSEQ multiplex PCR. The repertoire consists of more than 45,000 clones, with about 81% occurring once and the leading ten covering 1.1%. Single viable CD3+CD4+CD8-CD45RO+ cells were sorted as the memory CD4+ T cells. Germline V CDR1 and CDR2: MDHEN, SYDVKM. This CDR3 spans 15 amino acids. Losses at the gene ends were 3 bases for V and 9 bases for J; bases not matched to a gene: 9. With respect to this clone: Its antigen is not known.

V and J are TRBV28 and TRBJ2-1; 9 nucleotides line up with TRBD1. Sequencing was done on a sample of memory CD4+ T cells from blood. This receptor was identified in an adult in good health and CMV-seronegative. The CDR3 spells CASSFRTGARGEQFF. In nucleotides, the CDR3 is TGTGCCAGCAGTTTTAGGACAGGGGCCCGAGGTGAGCAGTTCTTC. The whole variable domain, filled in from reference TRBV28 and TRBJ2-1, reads DVKVTQSSRYLVKRTGEKVFLECVQDMDHENMFWYRQDPGLGLRLIYFSYDVKMKEKGDIPEGYSVSREKKERFSLILESASTNQTSMYLCASSFRTGARGEQFFGPGTRLTVL.